Below, 5 T cell receptor beta chains from the same sample are listed, as sequenced in a study of blood T cell repertoires in COVID-19. Here immunoSEQ multiplex PCR was the method, and the copy in TCRdb shows in-frame clones only, minus some. The sample carries 180,000 or so clones, around 82% recorded once. The sample comprised PBMCs or T cells enriched from blood (not recorded which). Receptors were obtained from a man in his forties who had recovered from COVID-19.

The chain joins TRBV5-8 to TRBJ1-2; perhaps TRBD1 as D (5 bases). The germline CDR1 and CDR2 sequences are SGHTS and YDEGEE. This CDR3 has 15 amino acids. V was clipped by 0 bases and J by 3 bases, with 12 bases between them. CDR3: CASSLGPRGDYGYTF. CDR3 nucleotide sequence: TGTGCCAGCAGCTTGGGTCCCCGGGGGGACTATGGCTACACCTTC.

The gene calls are TRBV10-1 and TRBJ2-7; 10 bases match TRBD2. The CDR3 is made up of 14 amino acids. J lost 2 bases, V lost 8 bases, and 6 bases had no gene match. Germline CDR1 reads WNHNN; CDR2 reads SYGVQD (reference sequence). The CDR3 DNA reads TGCGCCAGCTCAGGGGGACTAGCGCCCTACGAGCAGTACTTC. Translating it yields CASSGGLAPYEQYF.

This chain uses TRBV4-1 with TRBJ2-2; D possibly corresponds to TRBD2 (7 bases). Germline loops: CDR1 MGHRA, CDR2 YSYEKL. There are 17 residues in the CDR3. With 7 bases removed from V and 2 bases from J, the gap between germline ends came to 20 bases. The CDR3 DNA reads as TGCGCCAGCAAGAAATGGGGCGGGGGCCAAAACACCGGGGAGCTGTTTTTT. Its protein is CASKKWGGGQNTGELFF.

V usage is TRBV15 and J usage is TRBJ2-2; D might be TRBD2 (6 bases). The CDR3 totals 15 residues. In germline, CDR1 is LNHNV, CDR2 YYDKDF (reference sequence). V was pared by 6 bases and J by 3 bases, with 14 bases between. CDR3 sequence: CATSPGLSDTGELFF. For the CDR3, the DNA is TGTGCCACCAGTCCTGGACTATCGGACACCGGGGAGCTGTTTTTT.

This chain joins TRBV11-1 and TRBJ1-1; maybe TRBD1 (6 bases). The germline V gene has CDR1 SGHAT and CDR2 FQDESV (reference sequence). V was trimmed by 4 bases and J by 8 bases, leaving 14 bases between them. The CDR3 length is 13 residues. The CDR3 coding sequence is TGTGCCAGCAGCTCCACAGGGTTGCGAGAAGCTTTCTTT. It translates to CASSSTGLREAFF.